This TCR beta chain was recorded in a study of monozygotic twins with cystic fibrosis. Overall study: Libraries were built from approximately 3 micrograms of fragmented DNA using around 15 PCR cycles. Whole-study findings and limits: Co-twins had the most similar V usage for 13 of 16 pairs, J for 8. The repertoire was suggested to be naive-dominated, clonality median around 0.01.

The sample holds a few counts of this clone. Its specificity is not known. Libraries were prepared by immunoSEQ multiplex PCR; TCRdb keeps only in-frame clonotypes and omits some of them. Of 30,000 to 35,000 clones detected, roughly three fifths appear once; the ten largest clones hold 0.7% to 1%. V was shortened by 2 bases and J by 4 bases, with 12 bases between the two germline ends. The CDR3 extends over 14 amino acids. Germline V gene lookup returns CDR1 SGHRS and CDR2 YFSETQ. This clonotype was obtained from a girl aged 10 to 17 with cystic fibrosis. This chain joins TRBV5-1 and TRBJ1-2; maybe TRBD1 (6 bases). Material: blood. Here the CDR3 reads CASSFSTGRYGYTF. CDR3 DNA: TGCGCCAGCAGCTTCAGTACAGGGCGCTATGGCTACACCTTC.